These T cell receptor beta chains were read from a single sample in a study of blood T cells in healthy people across ages. TCRdb recomputed calls from the 5' RACE reads with MiXCR, one row per CDR3 protein. The table lists more than 550,000 distinct CDR3 sequences, over 20% of them singletons. Sequenced sample: blood. The receptors here all came from a man between 65 and 85 years old in good health. Both conserved end residues are part of each CDR3. The order of the fields is J gene, D gene, CDR3 length, clone size, V gene, CDR3 protein, CDR3 DNA. D genes are given only for firm matches. Size values are once, few and many counts, or a class for expanded clones, and some rows have none.

TRBJ2-3 - 13 few TRBV28 CAVRDSYTDTQYF TGTGCCGTTCGGGACTCATACACAGATACGCAGTATTTT
TRBJ1-1 TRBD1 13 few TRBV7-9 CAARQGMNTEAFF TGTGCCGCGAGACAGGGAATGAACACTGAAGCTTTCTTT
TRBJ1-1 - 12 - TRBV29-1 CSAGFLNTEAFF TGCAGCGCAGGGTTCCTGAACACTGAAGCTTTCTTT
TRBJ2-7 - 13 few TRBV29-1 CSVDQGGSYEQYF TGCAGCGTCGACCAGGGGGGATCCTACGAGCAGTACTTC
TRBJ2-6 - 16 - TRBV5-1 CASSLVQAYGANVLTF TGCGCCAGCAGCTTGGTGCAAGCTTATGGGGCCAACGTCCTGACTTTC
TRBJ2-7 TRBD2 14 few TRBV11-2 CASSLEAGGREQYF TGTGCCAGCAGCTTAGAAGCGGGGGGGCGCGAGCAGTACTTC
TRBJ2-5 - 15 - TRBV24-1 CATSAAGPDKGTQYF TGTGCCACCAGTGCGGCCGGGCCAGATAAAGGGACCCAGTACTTC
TRBJ1-5 - 17 few TRBV12-3/TRBV12-4 CASSLGQGRSIRQPQHF TGTGCCAGCAGTTTAGGGCAGGGGAGGTCGATTCGTCAGCCCCAGCATTTT
TRBJ2-1 TRBD2 16 - TRBV5-1 CASSLEVGGSSYEQFF TGCGCCAGCAGCTTGGAAGTTGGCGGGAGTAGTTATGAGCAGTTCTTC
TRBJ2-1 TRBD1 14 - TRBV12-3/TRBV12-4 CASSTGDSYNEQFF TGTGCCAGCAGCACAGGGGACTCCTACAATGAGCAGTTCTTC
TRBJ2-1 - 15 - TRBV12-3/TRBV12-4 CASSLGAGTHNEQFF TGTGCCAGCAGTTTAGGGGCCGGGACCCACAATGAGCAGTTCTTC
TRBJ2-4 - 16 few TRBV5-1 CASSPAETGTFNIQYF TGCGCCAGCAGCCCCGCGGAAACAGGGACGTTCAACATTCAGTACTTC
TRBJ1-4 - 17 - TRBV28 CASSLSGSLTEREKLFF TGTGCCAGCAGTTTATCAGGGTCCCTAACTGAGCGGGAAAAACTGTTTTTT
TRBJ1-4 - 12 few TRBV12-3/TRBV12-4 CASSNPDEKLFF TGTGCCAGCAGCAACCCAGATGAAAAACTGTTTTTT
TRBJ2-3 TRBD2 14 few TRBV20-1 CSGKGGLATDTQYF TGCAGTGGGAAGGGGGGACTAGCGACGGATACGCAGTATTTT
TRBJ2-7 - 15 - TRBV4-1 CASSQEYYGSYEQYF TGCGCCAGCAGCCAAGAGTACTACGGCTCCTACGAGCAGTACTTC
TRBJ2-1 TRBD2 19 - TRBV12-3/TRBV12-4 CASSSGTSGGQGVYNEQFF TGTGCCAGCAGTTCGGGGACTAGCGGGGGTCAGGGAGTATACAATGAGCAGTTCTTC